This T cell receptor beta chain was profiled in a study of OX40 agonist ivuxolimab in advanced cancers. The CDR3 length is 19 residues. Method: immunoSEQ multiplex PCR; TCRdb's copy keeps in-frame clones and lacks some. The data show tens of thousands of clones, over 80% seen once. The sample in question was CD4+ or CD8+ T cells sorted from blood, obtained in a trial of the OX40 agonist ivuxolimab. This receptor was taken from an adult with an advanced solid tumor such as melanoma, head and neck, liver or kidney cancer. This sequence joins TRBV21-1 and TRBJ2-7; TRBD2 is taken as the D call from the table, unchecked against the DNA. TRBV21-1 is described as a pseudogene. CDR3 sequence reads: CASSKECGSGPLPRYEQYF. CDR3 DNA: TGTGCCAGCAGCAAAGAGTGTGGTAGCGGGCCCCTCCCCCGCTACGAGCAGTACTTC.